The rows below give T cell receptor beta chains drawn from one sample of a study of cytomegalovirus exposure and HLA in healthy donors. The method was immunoSEQ multiplex PCR; TCRdb's version includes in-frame clones alone and lacks a portion of them. Of some 110,000 clones in the sample, approximately 80% were seen once. Material for sequencing was PBMCs. The receptors were gathered from a man aged 25-45 years in good health and CMV-seropositive. Both conserved end residues are part of each CDR3. The D gene is left open where the match is weak. Only some rows state a clone size, as once, few, many or a class for expanded clones.

d_call,clone_size,v_call,j_call,cdr3_aa,cdr3_nt
.,.,TRBV28,TRBJ2-1,CASSLWHYQGNEQFF,TGTGCCAGCAGTTTATGGCACTACCAGGGGAATGAGCAGTTCTTC
.,few,TRBV6-1,TRBJ1-2,CASSRQDYYGYTF,TGTGCCAGCAGCCGACAGGACTACTATGGCTACACCTTC
.,.,TRBV5-1,TRBJ1-2,CASSLAGQLRGYTF,TGCGCCAGCAGCTTGGCCGGACAGCTAAGGGGCTACACCTTC
TRBD1,.,TRBV7-9,TRBJ1-4,CASSLQGAREKLFF,TGTGCCAGCAGCTTACAGGGGGCCCGTGAAAAACTGTTTTTT
.,.,TRBV7-9,TRBJ2-2,CASSLWQTNTGELFF,TGTGCCAGCAGCTTATGGCAGACTAACACCGGGGAGCTGTTTTTT
.,.,TRBV2,TRBJ2-3,CASSLLESTDTQYF,TGTGCCAGCAGTCTTTTGGAGAGCACAGATACGCAGTATTTT
.,.,TRBV5-8,TRBJ2-1,CASSLSFLVLDEQFF,TGTGCCAGCAGCTTATCTTTTTTAGTCTTGGATGAGCAGTTCTTC
.,.,TRBV15,TRBJ2-7,CATSRDASSYEQYF,TGTGCCACCAGCAGAGACGCCAGCTCCTACGAGCAGTACTTC
TRBD1,.,TRBV2,TRBJ1-2,CASSERFLGTGLYGYTF,TGTGCCAGCAGTGAAAGGTTCCTTGGGACAGGGCTCTATGGCTACACCTTC
.,.,TRBV28,TRBJ2-5,CASSLFASQETQYF,TGTGCCAGCAGTTTATTCGCCAGCCAAGAGACCCAGTACTTC
.,.,TRBV18,TRBJ1-1,CASSYDRMTEAFF,TGTGCCAGCTCCTACGACAGGATGACTGAAGCTTTCTTT
TRBD1,once,TRBV6-1,TRBJ2-7,CASSVPGQGAYEQYF,TGTGCCAGCAGTGTTCCGGGACAGGGGGCCTACGAGCAGTACTTC
.,.,TRBV28,TRBJ2-1,CASRRDSYNEQFF,TGTGCCAGCAGGAGGGACTCCTACAATGAGCAGTTCTTC
.,few,TRBV14,TRBJ2-2,CASSLEWTGELFF,TGTGCCAGCAGCCTCGAGTGGACCGGGGAGCTGTTTTTT
.,once,TRBV4-1,TRBJ1-3,CASSQGAGRNTIYF,TGCGCCAGCAGCCAAGGGGCGGGAAGAAACACCATATATTTT
TRBD1,.,TRBV5-1,TRBJ2-7,CASSFGQGDYEQYF,TGCGCCAGCAGCTTTGGGCAGGGGGATTACGAGCAGTACTTC
TRBD2,.,TRBV11-3,TRBJ2-1,CASSLDLAGESNEQFF,TGTGCCAGCAGCTTAGATCTAGCGGGTGAAAGCAATGAGCAGTTCTTC
.,many,TRBV6-6,TRBJ1-1,CASSYIRETEAFF,TGTGCCAGCAGTTACATCCGAGAAACTGAAGCTTTCTTT